This entry lists 16 T cell receptor beta chains sequenced from one sample in a study of OX40 agonist ivuxolimab in advanced cancers. The table came from immunoSEQ multiplex PCR; TCRdb's copy has only in-frame clones and leaves some out. The sample contains about 93,000 clones, 94% of which appear only once. The source was CD4+ or CD8+ T cells sorted from blood, collected in a trial of the OX40 agonist ivuxolimab. All receptors come from an adult with an advanced solid tumor such as melanoma, head and neck, liver or kidney cancer.

The CDR3 region has the DNA TGTGCCAGCAGTTTCAAGGGACATCACGAGCAGTACTTC. This translates into CASSFKGHHEQYF. The rearrangement uses TRBV27 and TRBJ2-7; D possibly corresponds to TRBD1 (6 bases). V was cut by 3 bases and J by 5 bases, with 11 bases left in between. This CDR3 region has 13 residues. Per the germline V gene, CDR1 is MNHEY and CDR2 is SMNVEV (reference sequence).

The chain couples TRBV29-1 to TRBJ1-1; weak D call: TRBD1 (5 bases). CDR1 is SQVTM and CDR2 is ANQGSEA in the germline V gene. CDR3 length equals 13 residues. With 3 bases removed from V and 1 base from J, the gap between germline ends came to 9 bases. The CDR3 bases are TGCAGCGTTGATTACGGACAGAACACTGAAGCTTTCTTT. Translated, it gives CSVDYGQNTEAFF.

This clone was seen a few times. The chain links TRBV20-1 to TRBJ1-1; no clear D. The germline gives CDR1 DFQATT, CDR2 SNEGSKA (reference sequence). The V gene lost 6 bases and the J gene lost 7 bases, with 9 bases spanning the gap. This CDR3 region has 10 residues. CDR3 loop: CSARHSEAFF. CDR3 nucleotide sequence: TGCAGTGCACGACACAGTGAAGCTTTCTTT.

J is TRBJ2-1 and V is TRBV10-3, with D possibly matching TRBD2 (5 bases). This CDR3 is built from 13 residues. V lost 9 bases to trimming and J lost 3 bases, with 12 bases between them. Germline CDR1 and CDR2: ENHRY and SYGVKD. The CDR3 DNA is TGTGCCATAACTAGTCCCATCTACAATGAGCAGTTCTTC. Encoded protein: CAITSPIYNEQFF.

The genes are TRBV15 and TRBJ2-3; 10 positions match TRBD2. Germline CDR1 and CDR2: LNHNV and YYDKDF (reference sequence). V dropped 3 bases and J dropped 0; count of bases not matched to a gene: 3. This CDR3 contains 16 residues. The CDR3 DNA reads TGTGCCACCAGCAGGGGACTAGCGTCTAGCACAGATACGCAGTATTTT. It yields the protein CATSRGLASSTDTQYF.

This sequence joins TRBV10-3 and TRBJ1-1; possibly TRBD1 for D (5 bases). The germline V gene has CDR1 ENHRY and CDR2 SYGVKD. The CDR3 contains 12 residues. Trimming took 10 bases from V and 1 from J, leaving 10 bases between them. CDR3 bases: TGTGCCACCCGAGGGGAGAACACTGAAGCTTTCTTT. Residues: CATRGENTEAFF.

In nucleotides, the CDR3 is TGCGCCAGCAGCTTGGCCGGCCGGACCTACGAGCAGTACTTC. It is translated as CASSLAGRTYEQYF. The V call is TRBV5-1, the J call TRBJ2-7; no reliable D call. Trimming cost V 0 bases and J 2 bases, with 9 bases left between them. Germline CDR1 and CDR2: SGHRS and YFSETQ. The CDR3 consists of 14 residues. Looking up the rest from reference TRBV5-1 and TRBJ2-7 gives the full variable domain: KAGVTQTPRYLIKTRGQQVTLSCSPISGHRSVSWYQQTPGQGLQFLFEYFSETQRNKGNFPGRFSGRQFSNSRSEMNVSTLELGDSALYLCASSLAGRTYEQYFGPGTRLTVT.

The chain has TRBV4-2 and TRBJ2-7; no clear D. The V gene's germline CDR1 is LGHNA and CDR2 YNFKEQ. Trimming took off 0 bases at V and 5 bases at J, with 8 bases between the two ends. The length of the CDR3 is 13 residues. The CDR3 region is CASSQELRDEQYF. The CDR3, as DNA: TGTGCCAGCAGCCAAGAGCTAAGGGACGAGCAGTACTTC.

This rearrangement joins TRBV5-1 to TRBJ2-7; 8 nucleotides agree with TRBD1. The CDR3 sequence is 14 residues long. The ends lost 2 bases at V and 3 bases at J; junction bases unmatched: 4. CDR1 and CDR2 (germline): SGHRS, YFSETQ. The CDR3 nucleotides read TGCGCCAGCAGCTTTTATGGACAGGGCTACGAGCAGTACTTC. It is translated as CASSFYGQGYEQYF.

The chain uses TRBV2 and TRBJ1-3; 8 bases are shared with TRBD1. Per germline, CDR1 SNHLY and CDR2 FYNNEI. V shed 7 bases, J shed 4 bases, and the junction held 6 bases outside the gene matches. This CDR3 region has 14 residues. The CDR3 region has the DNA TGTGCCAGCATCGGACAGGGTGGAGGAAACACCATATATTTT. The encoded protein is CASIGQGGGNTIYF. Full variable domain (outside the CDR3, taken from reference TRBV2 and TRBJ1-3): EPEVTQTPSHQVTQMGQEVILRCVPISNHLYFYWYRQILGQKVEFLVSFYNNEISEKSEIFDDQFSVERPDGSNFTLKIRSTKLEDSAMYFCASIGQGGGNTIYFGEGSWLTVV.

CDR3 nucleotide sequence: TGTGCCAGCAGCTACAGTTATGAGCAGTACTTC. This gives the protein CASSYSYEQYF. The J gene is TRBJ2-7, the V gene TRBV13; D ambiguous. CDR1 PRHDT and CDR2 FYEKMQ come from the germline V gene (reference sequence). This CDR3 contains 11 residues. Trimming removed 4 bases at V and 7 bases at J, with 8 bases between.

This chain joins TRBV6-5 and TRBJ2-7; D is perhaps TRBD1 (5 bases). CDR1 is MNHEY, CDR2 SVGAGI, per germline. V lost 5 bases to trimming and J lost 3 bases, with 17 bases between them. The CDR3 contains 15 residues. In nucleotides, the CDR3 is TGTGCCAGCAGTACCAACGCAGGGCAAGGCTACGAGCAGTACTTC. Protein product: CASSTNAGQGYEQYF.

This clone was counted between two and nine times. The CDR3 sequence is CASSSGLTAGTIYF. Here the CDR3 DNA reads TGTGCCAGCAGCTCAGGACTCACTGCGGGCACCATATATTTT. This rearrangement joins TRBV7-2 to TRBJ1-3, with D uncertain. The V and J ends lost 4 bases and 9 bases respectively, with 16 bases between them. Germline values: CDR1 SGHTA, CDR2 FQGNSA. This CDR3 has 14 residues.

This clone was observed a single time. V is TRBV27 and J is TRBJ2-2, with D unresolved. Trimming took off 2 bases at V and 2 bases at J, with 0 bases between the two ends. CDR3 length: 12 amino acids. Germline loops: CDR1 MNHEY, CDR2 SMNVEV (reference sequence). The CDR3 here is CASSLNTGELFF. The CDR3 DNA follows: TGTGCCAGCAGTTTAAACACCGGGGAGCTGTTTTTT.

V and J are TRBV15 and TRBJ2-7; D gene unclear. The germline gives CDR1 LNHNV, CDR2 YYDKDF (reference sequence). V lost 0 bases and J lost 2, with 5 bases in between. The CDR3 runs 13 residues. The chain's CDR3 is CATSRELTYEQYF. The CDR3 DNA reads as TGTGCCACCAGCAGAGAACTGACCTACGAGCAGTACTTC.

The rearrangement joins TRBV4-3 to TRBJ2-2, with D hard to call. Between the trimmed V and J ends, which lost 4 bases and 0 bases, there was a span of 6 bases. Germline V lookup: CDR1 LGHNA, CDR2 YSLEER. The CDR3 length is 14 residues. The CDR3 here is CASSPWTNTGELFF. Written as DNA, the CDR3 is TGCGCCAGCAGCCCCTGGACGAACACCGGGGAGCTGTTTTTT.